The TCR beta chain described here comes from a study of human T cells and chemical hapten exposure. TCRdb passed the RACE reads through MiXCR, listing each CDR3 protein once. Counted here are about 98,000 distinct CDR3 sequences, 10% to 12% occurring once; the ten biggest clones make up under 4%. Time point specified: pre-sensitization, week 0. Stated treatment: therapeutic diphenylcyclopropenone sensitization with weekly scalp DPC. Extraction of total RNA was performed on unfractionated whole blood. Germline V gene lookup returns CDR1 LNHDA and CDR2 SQIVND (reference sequence). This CDR3 region has 14 residues. Trimming took off 5 bases at V and 2 bases at J, with 11 bases between the two ends. General observations from the study: Counts of TCRs above 1 in 1000 frequency stayed unchanged with DPC sensitization.

The table lists this clonotype with a few counts. The antigen is undetermined. Sample: whole blood, taken in connection with sensitization to the hapten diphenylcyclopropenone (DPC). The V gene is TRBV19, the J gene TRBJ2-3; D ambiguous. The sequence came from a woman aged 55-69 years with alopecia areata. Some clones in this sample may be carry-over from other donors' samples. The CDR3 loop is CASSHGLTTDTQYF. Here the CDR3 DNA reads TGTGCCAGTAGTCATGGCCTGACCACAGATACGCAGTATTTT. The whole variable domain, filled in from reference TRBV19 and TRBJ2-3, reads DGGITQSPKYLFRKEGQNVTLSCEQNLNHDAMYWYRQDPGQGLRLIYYSQIVNDFQKGDIAEGYSVSREKKESFPLTVTSAQKNPTAFYLCASSHGLTTDTQYFGPGTRLTVL.